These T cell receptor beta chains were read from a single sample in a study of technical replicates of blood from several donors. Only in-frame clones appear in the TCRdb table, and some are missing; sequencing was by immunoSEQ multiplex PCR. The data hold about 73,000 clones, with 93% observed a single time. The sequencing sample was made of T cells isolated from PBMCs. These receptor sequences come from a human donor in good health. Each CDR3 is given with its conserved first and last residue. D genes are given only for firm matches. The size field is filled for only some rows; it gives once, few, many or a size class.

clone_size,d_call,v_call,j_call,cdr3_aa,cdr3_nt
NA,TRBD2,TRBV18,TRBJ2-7,CASSPWLWREGRRTYEQYF,TGTGCCAGCTCACCTTGGCTCTGGCGGGAGGGCCGAAGAACCTACGAGCAGTACTTC
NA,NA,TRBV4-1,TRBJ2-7,CASSQGAQISEQYF,TGCGCCAGCAGCCAGGGGGCCCAGATTAGCGAGCAGTACTTC
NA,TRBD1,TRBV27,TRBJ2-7,CASRLTGDYEQYF,TGTGCCAGCAGATTGACAGGGGACTACGAGCAGTACTTC
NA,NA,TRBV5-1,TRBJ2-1,CASSLVNSNEQFF,TGCGCCAGCAGCTTGGTCAACTCAAATGAGCAGTTCTTC
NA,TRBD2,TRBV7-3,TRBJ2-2,CATRGQAGENTGELFF,TGTGCCACCAGGGGCCAAGCGGGGGAGAACACCGGGGAGCTGTTTTTT
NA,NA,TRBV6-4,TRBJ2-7,CASSTLPGDYEQYF,TGTGCCAGCTCCACACTCCCGGGAGACTACGAGCAGTACTTC
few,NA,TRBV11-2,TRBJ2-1,CASSSYYNEQFF,TGTGCCAGCAGCTCCTACTACAATGAGCAGTTCTTC
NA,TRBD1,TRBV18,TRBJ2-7,CASSPRTGSLYEQYF,TGTGCCAGCTCACCAAGGACAGGGAGTCTGTACGAGCAGTACTTC
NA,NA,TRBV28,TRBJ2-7,CASSLIQTYEQYF,TGTGCCAGCAGTTTAATACAGACCTACGAGCAGTACTTC
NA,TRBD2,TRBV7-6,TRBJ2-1,CASSLAAGGWDEQFF,TGTGCCAGCAGCTTAGCAGCGGGGGGGTGGGATGAGCAGTTCTTC
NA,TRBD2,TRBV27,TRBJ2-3,CASSYGRAYDQYF,TGTGCCAGCAGTTACGGGAGGGCTTACGATCAGTATTTT
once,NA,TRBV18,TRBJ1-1,CASSQQGGDTEAFF,TGTGCCAGCTCACAACAGGGTGGTGACACTGAAGCTTTCTTT
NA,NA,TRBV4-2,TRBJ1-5,CASSQDIVMTGNQPQHF,TGTGCCAGCAGCCAAGATATAGTCATGACAGGTAATCAGCCCCAGCATTTT